This note documents a single T cell receptor beta chain sequence. Antigen: not known. At one end the junction does not follow the germline gene, possibly because of a read error. This specimen belongs to a study of metastatic and nonmetastatic thyroid tumors. Study background: Peripheral blood and tumor or nodule samples from malignant and benign thyroid patients were compared. Findings and caveats of the study: TCR beta diversity was reportedly significantly higher in malignant thyroid tumors than benign nodules, in blood and tumor.

Each patient came to thyroid surgery without any prior treatment (of any kind). The CDR3 spans 17 residues. In germline, CDR1 is MRHNA, CDR2 SNTAGT. TCRdb reanalyzed the PCR reads with MiXCR. The sample records tens of thousands of clones, roughly 3.7% being singletons. The chain links TRBV6-4 to TRBJ1-5; tentatively, D is TRBD1 (6 bases). The TCR originated in a female donor with papillary thyroid cancer or a benign thyroid nodule (not recorded which). Some clones in this sample may be carry-over from other donors' samples. Sequencing was carried out using blood. The CDR3 loop reads CASRGGHATYSNQHQHF. The CDR3 coding sequence is TGTGCCAGCAGGGGGGGCCACGCGACTTATAGCAATCAGCACCAGCATTTT.